This TCR beta chain was sequenced during a study of beta chain features in type 1 diabetes (dated by TCRdb to about 2018). About the investigation overall: Mean age, gender distribution, total cell number and subset yield were not different between patients and healthy donors. A total of over 90,000,000 sorted cells were examined across all samples, and a strong correlation was observed between cell number per subset and RNA yield. In the study, recently diagnosed type 1 diabetes patients and matched healthy donors were compared on the TCRB repertoires of their sorted circulating CD4+ T cell subsets. Regulatory and stem cell-like memory subsets were isolated from only 8 patients and roughly eight healthy donors, whereas naive and central memory subsets came from all 30 or so donors.

On this clone: Its antigen is unknown. Per-base qualities were not stored, and no clone one base away is much larger.

Paper-wide results and their limitations: Because cDNA was sequenced instead of genomic DNA, activated cells with high expression could be over-represented, although the groups did not differ in activation or CD3 levels. Naive, central memory and regulatory TCRB repertoires appeared to be more similar among patients than among healthy donors. In all four CD4+ subsets, TCRB CDR3 length was moderately but significantly shorter in type 1 diabetes patients. HLA sub-analyses involved small numbers of individuals, so any influence of HLA type on TCRB rearrangement remained unresolved. Fewer insertions and more nucleotide deletions at VDJ recombination sites were observed in patients with type 1 diabetes, implying thymic rearrangement abnormalities. Shorter templates might have been favored by PCR, but patient and control samples were amplified and corrected together, so both groups would have been affected equally by any skew.

The entire isolated RNA was reverse transcribed using the High Capacity cDNA Reverse Transcription Kit, and thus expressed TCRB transcripts were sequenced. Stem cell-like memory T cell samples underwent survey-depth immunoSEQ sequencing, averaging around 1 million total reads per sample. Sorted cells were lysed in RLT buffer and RNA was extracted with DNase-treated RNeasy Micro or Mini kits, depending on cell number. Each cell subset was processed separately to prevent cross-contamination, with patient and healthy donor samples processed together. The immunoSEQ multiplex PCR was used to amplify TCRB sequences from cDNA, yielding 87-bp fragments that span the CDR3 region. Sequencing of the amplicons was done on the Illumina HiSeq platform. Under the source paper's analysis protocol: PCR bias was corrected computationally using synthetic template baselines, and reads within Hamming distance 2 were collapsed, with unmergeable singletons discarded. By aligning reads against IMGT, V, D and J genes, CDR3 length, and insertions or deletions at six rearrangement sites were assigned. Clonotype counts were normalized to sorted cell number within each subset before computing true diversity and Gini coefficients with the tcR R package. Repertoire sharing was quantified using the overlap coefficient calculated on TCRB nucleotide sequences. TCRdb obtained this table from immuneACCESS and retained in-frame rearrangements with V and J assigned. These tables miss some clones; where compared with another copy, unresolved V genes account for less than half of the shortfall, and the remainder is unexplained. The V and J calls and clone size were taken over from that table, and D and trimming were inferred from the DNA. The sample includes tens of thousands of clones, with 60% to 70% observed a single time. The ten largest clones represent around 0.29% of the sample.

CDR1 SGHDT and CDR2 YYEEEE are derived from the germline V gene. The CDR3 goes from the cysteine to the phenylalanine over 15 residues. Only the CDR3 part of the read is kept: 45 bases, read in frame from the first base. Here V drops 3 bases and J drops 9 bases, and the junction holds 13 bases not matched to any gene. Each donor gave one peripheral blood draw, averaging roughly 120 mL, which was collected into heparinised tubes. Using a panel that included CD45RO, CCR7, CD25, CD127, CD95 and CD27, naive, central memory, regulatory and stem cell-like memory CD4+ T cells were sorted on a BD FACSAria II. All sorted populations exceeded 95% purity. PBMCs were isolated immediately by Lymphoprep density gradient centrifugation and stained directly without culture. So that batch effects would be minimized, each experiment stained and sorted samples in pairs, pairing one healthy donor with one patient.

Rearrangement joined TRBV5-6 to TRBJ2-7; 9 bases in between match TRBD1. Input material: stem cell memory CD4+ T cells from blood. The sample's cell subset or site, from its label and the paper: stem cell-like memory CD4+ T cells. The receptor was derived from a woman in her 30s with type 1 diabetes. The DNA sequence follows: TGTGCCAGCAGCTACCGGGACAGGGCTCTTACGGGGCAGTACTTC. It translates to CASSYRDRALTGQYF.